These 6 T cell receptor beta chains share one sample of origin, sequenced in a study of T cells expressing NK-cell markers. For each CDR3 protein, TCRdb gives one entry from its re-call of the 5' RACE reads, without DNA. The specimen's table records about 160,000 distinct CDR3 sequences. Source material: blood T cells: a sorted CD56 or NKG2C T cell subset, CD4+ or CD8+ T cells, or bulk PBMC T cells (not recorded which). These receptors all stem from a woman aged 18 to 75 in good health.

The V and J genes are TRBV27 and TRBJ2-5; TCRdb reports TRBD2, a call that lacks DNA to check it against. CDR1 and CDR2 (germline): MNHEY, SMNVEV (reference sequence). The CDR3 totals 15 residues. The CDR3 loop reads CASSARLAGGVTQYF.

The chain joins TRBV4-1 to TRBJ2-4; the D call of TRBD2 rests on TCRdb alone, since no DNA is present to check it. CDR3 size: 17 residues. The germline gives CDR1 MGHRA, CDR2 YSYEKL. The CDR3 sequence: CASSRTSGGPGKNIQYF.

The rearrangement joins TRBV3-1 to TRBJ2-5; the D gene TCRdb calls, TRBD1, cannot be checked with no DNA. Germline-derived CDR1 and CDR2 are LGHDT and YNNKEL (reference sequence). CDR3 size: 14 residues. CDR3 in amino acids: CASSQVGGGETQYF.

The V and J genes are TRBV9 and TRBJ2-1. The V gene's germline CDR1 is SGDLS and CDR2 YYNGEE. The CDR3 is 15 residues long. CDR3 region: CASSDNIDSYNEQFF.

V is TRBV6-1 and J is TRBJ2-1. The CDR3 is 14 amino acids. Germline V CDR1 and CDR2: MNHNS, SASEGT. This chain's CDR3 is CASTERSSYNEQFF.

V usage is TRBV25-1 and J usage is TRBJ1-2; the D gene TCRdb calls, TRBD1, cannot be checked with no DNA. Germline V CDR1 and CDR2: MGHDK, SYGVNS. CDR3 length equals 16 residues. Here the CDR3 reads CASSAGGGLGFYGYTF.